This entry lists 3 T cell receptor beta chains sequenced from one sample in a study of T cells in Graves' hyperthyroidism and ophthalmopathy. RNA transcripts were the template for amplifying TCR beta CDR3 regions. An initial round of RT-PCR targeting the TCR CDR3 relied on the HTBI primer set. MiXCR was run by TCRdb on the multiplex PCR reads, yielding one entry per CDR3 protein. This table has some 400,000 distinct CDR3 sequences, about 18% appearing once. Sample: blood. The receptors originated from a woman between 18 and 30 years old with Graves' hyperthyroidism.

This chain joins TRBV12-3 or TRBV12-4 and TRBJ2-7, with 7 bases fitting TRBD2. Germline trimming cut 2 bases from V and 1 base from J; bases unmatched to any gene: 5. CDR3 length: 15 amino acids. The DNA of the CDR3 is TGTGCCAGCAGTTTATGGAGCGGGGTATCCTACGAGCAGTACTTC. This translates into CASSLWSGVSYEQYF.

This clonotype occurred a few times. The CDR3 DNA sequence: TGTGCCAGCGGAAGGACAGGGTCATTTGAGCAGTACTTC. Translating gives CASGRTGSFEQYF. The chain carries TRBV2 and TRBJ2-7; 8 nucleotides line up with TRBD1. Germline values: CDR1 SNHLY, CDR2 FYNNEI. This CDR3 contains 13 residues. The trim removed 8 bases at V and 7 bases at J, leaving 10 bases unmatched.

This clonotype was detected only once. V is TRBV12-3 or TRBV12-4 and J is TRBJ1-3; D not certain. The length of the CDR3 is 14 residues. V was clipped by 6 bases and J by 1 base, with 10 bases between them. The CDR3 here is CASSQLRSGNTIYF. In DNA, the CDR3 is TGTGCCAGCAGCCAACTCAGGTCTGGAAACACCATATATTTT.